The rows below give T cell receptor beta chains drawn from one sample of a study of blood T cell repertoires in COVID-19. The method was immunoSEQ multiplex PCR; TCRdb's version includes in-frame clones alone and lacks a portion of them. This sample carries roughly 300,000 clones, about 93% of them seen once, and the ten largest clones take about 6.8%. Source material: peripheral blood. All receptors derive from a woman in her twenties or thirties with COVID-19, enrolled during active disease. Both conserved end residues are part of each CDR3. The D gene is left open where the match is weak. Expanded clones are given a class, and other clones once, few, many or no size at all.

clone size,D gene,J gene,V gene,CDR3 DNA,CDR3 protein
-,TRBD1,TRBJ2-5,TRBV6-5,TGTGCCAGCAGTTACGGACAGGGGACAGAGACCCAGTACTTC,CASSYGQGTETQYF
-,TRBD1,TRBJ1-5,TRBV19,TGTGCCAGTAGACAGGGGGCCAATCAGCCCCAGCATTTT,CASRQGANQPQHF
-,-,TRBJ1-5,TRBV7-2,TGTGCCAGCAGCTTAAGGGGCAGGGGACATCAGCCCCAGCATTTT,CASSLRGRGHQPQHF
-,-,TRBJ1-1,TRBV6-5,TGTGCCAGCAGTTACTCGATAGCCATCCAGAACACTGAAGCTTTCTTT,CASSYSIAIQNTEAFF
-,-,TRBJ1-4,TRBV7-9,TGTGCTAGCAGGGGCCTTAATGAAAAACTGTTTTTT,CASRGLNEKLFF
many,TRBD2,TRBJ2-2,TRBV5-5,TGTGCCAGCAGCTTGGGACTAGCGGGAGGCTGGACCGGGGAGCTGTTTTTT,CASSLGLAGGWTGELFF
-,-,TRBJ2-1,TRBV2,TGTGCCAGCATAGGGGGGGACTCCATCTACAATGAGCAGTTCTTC,CASIGGDSIYNEQFF
-,-,TRBJ2-7,TRBV7-8,TGTGCCAGCAGTTCAAAGGCCAGCGCGGGCTTCGAGCAGTACTTC,CASSSKASAGFEQYF
-,TRBD2,TRBJ2-3,TRBV7-2,TGTGCCAGCAGCTTAGACGGGAGGGTCGGGTCGCAGTATTTT,CASSLDGRVGSQYF
-,TRBD2,TRBJ2-7,TRBV7-3,TGTGCCAGCAGCTCCCAAGCGGGAGCCTACGAGCAGTACTTC,CASSSQAGAYEQYF
-,TRBD2,TRBJ2-3,TRBV29-1,TGCAGCGTTGAAAAGCTCAGTACTAGCGGATTCACAGATACGCAGTATTTT,CSVEKLSTSGFTDTQYF
-,-,TRBJ1-1,TRBV30,TGTGCCTGGAGTGTACGACAGACTTTGAACACTGAAGCTTTCTTT,CAWSVRQTLNTEAFF
-,-,TRBJ2-5,TRBV27,TGTGCCAGCAGTTTAACAGGGCCGGAGACCCAGTACTTC,CASSLTGPETQYF
-,TRBD2,TRBJ2-2,TRBV2,TGTGCCAGCAGTGCGGACGGCGGGGGAACCGGGGAGCTGTTTTTT,CASSADGGGTGELFF
once,TRBD1,TRBJ1-3,TRBV7-9,TGTGCCAGCAGCTCGCTTGACAGGGTGAGAAACACCATATATTTT,CASSSLDRVRNTIYF
-,-,TRBJ1-1,TRBV28,TGTGCCAGCAGTTTACTCGGGGTGGCTGAAGCTTTCTTT,CASSLLGVAEAFF
-,TRBD1,TRBJ2-1,TRBV4-2,TGTGCCAGCAGCCAAACACCGGGACAGGGTCCTTATAGCTCCTACAATGAGCAGTTCTTC,CASSQTPGQGPYSSYNEQFF
-,TRBD2,TRBJ2-7,TRBV5-1,TGCGCCAGCACCCTTGGCGGGAGCCCGAGGGAGCAGTACTTC,CASTLGGSPREQYF
-,-,TRBJ2-4,TRBV10-1,TGCGCCAGCACCATAGGGGGAGTAGCCAAAAACATTCAGTACTTC,CASTIGGVAKNIQYF
-,TRBD1,TRBJ1-6,TRBV2,TGTGCCAGCAGTATCAACAGGGGCGAATCACCCCTCCACTTT,CASSINRGESPLHF
-,TRBD2,TRBJ2-7,TRBV27,TGTGCCTCCCGGGACTACTCCTACGAGCAGTACTTC,CASRDYSYEQYF
-,-,TRBJ1-5,TRBV6-1,TGTGCCAGCAGTGAGGGGACAACACCTCATCAGCCCCAGCATTTT,CASSEGTTPHQPQHF
-,-,TRBJ1-3,TRBV5-3,TGTGCCAGAAGCTTGGTACAACAGGGCCTGCAGGGAAACACCATATATTTT,CARSLVQQGLQGNTIYF
-,-,TRBJ2-3,TRBV28,TGTGCCAGCAGTTTATCACCTACCCACAGCACAGATACGCAGTATTTT,CASSLSPTHSTDTQYF
-,-,TRBJ1-3,TRBV28,TGTGCCAGCTTTCCGGGACAAACTTTCTCTGGAAACACCATATATTTT,CASFPGQTFSGNTIYF
-,TRBD1,TRBJ1-3,TRBV2,TGTGCCAGCAGTGAAACGGGACAGGGTTACTCTGGAAACACCATATATTTT,CASSETGQGYSGNTIYF
-,TRBD2,TRBJ2-7,TRBV5-1,TGCGCCAGCAGCTTGGTTAGCGGGAGGACGTACGAGCAGTACTTC,CASSLVSGRTYEQYF
-,TRBD1,TRBJ2-1,TRBV10-3,TGTGCCATCAGTTGGACAGGGGTTTATGAGCAGTTCTTC,CAISWTGVYEQFF
-,-,TRBJ1-2,TRBV5-1,TGCGCCAGCAGCTTGGGCCACAGGGCTTCCTATGGCTACACCTTC,CASSLGHRASYGYTF
few,-,TRBJ1-5,TRBV19,TGTGCCAGTAGTGCGCAAAAAGCTCAGCCCCAGCATTTT,CASSAQKAQPQHF
-,TRBD2,TRBJ2-4,TRBV7-2,TGTGCCAGCAGCCCCCGGACTAGCGGACTAGCCAAAAACATTCAGTACTTC,CASSPRTSGLAKNIQYF
-,-,TRBJ1-6,TRBV2,TGTGCCAGCAGTGGACAGCCCTCCCAAAATTCACCCCTCCACTTT,CASSGQPSQNSPLHF